The TCR beta chain described here comes from a study of T cells in Graves' hyperthyroidism and ophthalmopathy. Whole-study results and caveats: Also found in blood were most expanded thyroid clonotypes above 0.001. Ophthalmopathy and stable hyperthyroidism were separated by a 13 V-J model.

Disease duration was under 3 months in the ophthalmopathy patients, who also had a Clinical Activity Score of at least 3 and a NOSPECS grade of at least 4. Based on clinical symptoms, serum thyroxine and TRAb, thyroid ultrasound and orbital computed tomography, diagnoses were reached. Amplified TCR beta CDR3 regions came from RNA transcripts. During a first-round RT-PCR of the TCR CDR3, the HTBI primer set was used. MiXCR was run by TCRdb on the multiplex PCR reads, yielding one entry per CDR3 protein. The sample has 200,000 to 300,000 distinct CDR3 sequences, about a sixth seen once. This clonotype was recorded many times. Its target is not known. Sequences were obtained from blood. The receptor comes from a woman younger than 35 with Graves' ophthalmopathy.

The DNA of the CDR3 is TGTGCCACCAGTGATCTGGGACAGTCCAATGAGCAGTTCTTC. Translating gives CATSDLGQSNEQFF. This chain uses TRBV24-1 with TRBJ2-1; 7 nucleotides match TRBD1. The CDR3 contains 14 residues. Trimming at V came to 3 bases and at J to 6 bases, leaving 4 bases not matched to a gene. Germline CDR1 and CDR2: KGHDR and SFDVKD.